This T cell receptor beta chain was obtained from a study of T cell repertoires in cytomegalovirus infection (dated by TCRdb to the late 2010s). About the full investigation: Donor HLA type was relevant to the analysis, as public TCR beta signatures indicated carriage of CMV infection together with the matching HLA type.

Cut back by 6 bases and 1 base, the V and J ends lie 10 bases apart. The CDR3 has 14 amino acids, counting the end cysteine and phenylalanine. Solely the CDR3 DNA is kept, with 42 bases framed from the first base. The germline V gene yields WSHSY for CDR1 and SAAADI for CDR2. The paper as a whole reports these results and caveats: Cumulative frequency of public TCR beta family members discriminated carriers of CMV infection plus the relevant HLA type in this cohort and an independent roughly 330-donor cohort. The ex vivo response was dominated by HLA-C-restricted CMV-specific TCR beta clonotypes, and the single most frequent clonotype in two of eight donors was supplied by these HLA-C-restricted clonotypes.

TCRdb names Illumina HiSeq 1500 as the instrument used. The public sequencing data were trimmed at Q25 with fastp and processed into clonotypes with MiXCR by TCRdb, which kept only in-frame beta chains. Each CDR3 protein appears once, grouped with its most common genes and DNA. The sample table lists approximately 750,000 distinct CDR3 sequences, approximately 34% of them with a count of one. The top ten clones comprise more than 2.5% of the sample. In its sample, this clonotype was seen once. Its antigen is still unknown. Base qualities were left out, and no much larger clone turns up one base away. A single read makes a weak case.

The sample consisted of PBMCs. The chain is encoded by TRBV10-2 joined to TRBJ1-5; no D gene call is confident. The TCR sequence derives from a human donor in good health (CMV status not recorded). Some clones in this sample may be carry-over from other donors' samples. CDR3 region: CASRERLSNQPQHF. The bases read TGCGCCAGCAGGGAAAGACTCAGCAATCAGCCCCAGCATTTT.